The 30 T cell receptor beta chains below were found in one sample sequenced in a study of regulatory T cells in long-lasting Graves disease. Building of the TCR beta libraries involved iRepertoire HTBI primers and Arm-PCR of CDR3 regions. From the multiplex PCR reads, TCRdb called clonotypes with MiXCR, one entry per CDR3 protein. The table has 400,000 to 500,000 distinct CDR3 sequences, approximately 22% seen once. Time point specified: persistent/refractory GD, antithyroid drugs over 5 years with positive TRAb. The authors made the TCR library using RNA they extracted from PBMCs. This specimen was peripheral blood mononuclear cells (PBMCs), taken when the disease was refractory, from a patient treated with antithyroid drugs. These receptors were collected from a female donor with Graves disease.

This clonotype was seen many times. Here the CDR3 reads CASSANRDRGSPLHF. DNA of the CDR3: TGTGCCAGCAGCGCGAATCGGGACAGGGGATCACCCCTCCACTTT. This chain uses TRBV3-1 with TRBJ1-6; 10 nucleotides match TRBD1. Per germline, CDR1 LGHDT and CDR2 YNNKEL (reference sequence). This CDR3 has 15 amino acids. V lost 5 bases to trimming and J lost 10 bases; unmatched junction nucleotides: 8.

This clonotype has just a few counts. V usage is TRBV28 and J usage is TRBJ1-5; D is unclear. The CDR3 sequence is 14 residues long. CDR1 and CDR2 from the germline V gene are MDHEN and SYDVKM. V lost 5 bases and J 5 bases, leaving 13 bases between the germline ends. The CDR3 DNA reads TGTGCCAGCAGTGACGCCGACGGATATCAGCCCCAGCATTTT. This sequence encodes CASSDADGYQPQHF.

The genes are TRBV4-1 and TRBJ1-3, with 7 bases that match TRBD1. Germline V lookup: CDR1 MGHRA, CDR2 YSYEKL. This CDR3 is 15 amino acids long. The V gene end was trimmed by 3 bases and the J gene end by 0 bases; junction bases not matched to a gene: 2. The CDR3 DNA is TGCGCCAGCAGCCAGGGACAGTCCTCTGGAAACACCATATATTTT. Translation gives CASSQGQSSGNTIYF.

This clonotype showed up many times. The gene calls are TRBV27 and TRBJ1-2; possibly TRBD1 for D (5 bases). This CDR3 has 13 residues. Per germline, CDR1 MNHEY and CDR2 SMNVEV (reference sequence). The V gene lost 5 bases and the J gene lost 2 bases, with 9 bases spanning the gap. DNA for the CDR3: TGTGCCAGCAGTATTAGACAGAACTATGGCTACACCTTC. Protein product: CASSIRQNYGYTF.

Ten or more counts support this clonotype. The chain links TRBV7-2 to TRBJ2-7, with D perhaps TRBD2 (5 bases). V lost 5 bases to trimming and J lost 5 bases, with 13 bases between them. Germline-derived CDR1 and CDR2 are SGHTA and FQGNSA. CDR3 length: 13 residues. This chain's CDR3 is CASSRAWRDEQYF. The CDR3 DNA is TGTGCCAGCAGCAGGGCTTGGCGGGACGAGCAGTACTTC.

This rearrangement joins TRBV28 to TRBJ1-2; maybe TRBD1 (6 bases). The CDR3 is 12 residues long. CDR1 and CDR2 (germline): MDHEN, SYDVKM. Trimming pared 7 bases from V and 8 bases from J, leaving 14 bases between. The DNA of the CDR3 is TGTGCCAGCACTCCGGGGGCAGCCGGCTACACCTTC. Its translation is CASTPGAAGYTF.

This clonotype has ten or more counts. The rearrangement links TRBV29-1 to TRBJ1-2; TRBD1 might be the D (5 bases). With 3 bases removed from V and 5 bases from J, the gap between germline ends came to 7 bases. The CDR3 extends over 11 amino acids. Looked up from germline, CDR1 is SQVTM and CDR2 is ANQGSEA. CDR3 sequence reads: CSVEEGYGYTF. CDR3 coding DNA: TGCAGCGTTGAGGAGGGGTATGGCTACACCTTC.

Turning to this clonotype: One base away lies a much larger clone, so this may be a sequencing read error. The conserved final phenylalanine or tryptophan is absent from the CDR3, which likely points to a read error. The CDR3 region has the DNA TGTGCCAGCAGTCGGGTTAGCAATCAGCCCCAGCATTCT. As protein: CASSRVSNQPQHS. The genes are TRBV12-3 or TRBV12-4 and TRBJ1-5; D remains unclear. The CDR3 has 13 amino acids. V was trimmed by 5 bases and J by 0 bases, leaving 5 bases between them.

The CDR3 region has the DNA TGTGCCAGCAGTGAGGGACAGGGAGGGCGGCGCACAGATACGCAGTATTTT. This translates into CASSEGQGGRRTDTQYF. The chain has TRBV6-1 and TRBJ2-3, with 9 bases lining up with TRBD1. The CDR3 covers 17 residues. The trim removed 3 bases at V and 1 base at J, leaving 8 bases unmatched. Germline V gene sequence: CDR1 MNHNS, CDR2 SASEGT.

This clonotype was observed at least ten times. The chain combines TRBV28 with TRBJ2-6; 12 bases agree with TRBD2. CDR3 size: 17 residues. Germline V gene sequence: CDR1 MDHEN, CDR2 SYDVKM. The J segment lost 1 base and the V segment lost 6 bases, leaving 4 bases of the junction unmatched. The CDR3 bases are TGTGCCAGCAGAACGGGACTAGCGGGTTCTGGGGCCAACGTCCTGACTTTC. It yields the protein CASRTGLAGSGANVLTF.

The gene calls are TRBV7-8 and TRBJ2-3, with a weak D call TRBD1 (5 bases). Germline CDR1 SGHVS, CDR2 FQNEAQ. V dropped 3 bases and J dropped 2 bases, with 12 bases sitting between them. The CDR3 runs to 15 residues. In nucleotides, the CDR3 is TGTGCCAGCAGCTTTCTCGACAGACACACAGATACGCAGTATTTT. It encodes CASSFLDRHTDTQYF.

This clonotype was counted at least ten times. V and J are TRBV28 and TRBJ1-2; D call uncertain. Between the trimmed V and J ends, which lost 2 bases and 8 bases, there was a span of 15 bases. The CDR3 spans 14 residues. Germline CDR1 MDHEN, CDR2 SYDVKM. Written as DNA, the CDR3 is TGTGCCAGCAGTTTACCACAGCGACGCATCGGCTACACCTTC. This codes for CASSLPQRRIGYTF.

About this clonotype: Since a much larger clone is just one base distant, this may be a read error. This rearrangement joins TRBV28 to TRBJ2-7; maybe TRBD2 (5 bases). V dropped 7 bases and J dropped 6 bases, with 16 bases sitting between them. Germline assignment: CDR1 MDHEN and CDR2 SYDVKM. The CDR3 is 13 residues long. CDR3 protein: CASTTPGTFEQYF. The DNA for the CDR3 is TGTGCCAGCACTACCCCGGGAACCTTCGAGCAGTACTTC.

This clonotype was observed at least ten times. The J gene is TRBJ2-6, the V gene TRBV12-3 or TRBV12-4, with TRBD2 as a possible D gene (5 bases). This CDR3 has 18 amino acids. Trimming removed 3 bases at V and 0 bases at J, with 15 bases between. The CDR3 coding sequence is TGTGCCAGCAGTTTGGGTTGGCGGGTAGTCTCTGGGGCCAACGTCCTGACTTTC. Translating it yields CASSLGWRVVSGANVLTF.

This clonotype was counted ten times or more. The rearrangement uses TRBV7-2 and TRBJ1-5; D not resolved. Trimming removed 0 bases at V and 2 bases at J, with 11 bases between. Germline V CDR1 and CDR2: SGHTA, FQGNSA. The CDR3 length is 16 residues. DNA of the CDR3: TGTGCCAGCAGCTTAGCGCCTCCGGGAGGCAATCAGCCCCAGCATTTT. This codes for CASSLAPPGGNQPQHF. The full variable domain, completed using reference TRBV7-2 and TRBJ1-5, is GAGVSQSPSNKVTEKGKDVELRCDPISGHTALYWYRQSLGQGLEFLIYFQGNSAPDKSGLPSDRFSAERTGGSVSTLTIQRTQQEDSAVYLCASSLAPPGGNQPQHFGDGTRLSIL.

This clonotype occurred once. The V and J genes are TRBV15 and TRBJ2-5; no clear D. Trimming took off 3 bases at V and 5 bases at J, with 19 bases between the two ends. The CDR3 has 16 residues. The germline CDR1 and CDR2 sequences are LNHNV and YYDKDF (reference sequence). The CDR3 DNA reads TGTGCCACCAGCAGTTCCCCCGGCAGGTTTGGTGAGACCCAGTACTTC. This gives the protein CATSSSPGRFGETQYF.

This clonotype was counted only a few times. The chain carries TRBV28 and TRBJ1-5, with 10 bases matching TRBD1. The CDR3 runs to 17 residues. V dropped 6 bases and J dropped 6; count of bases not matched to a gene: 14. Germline V CDR1 and CDR2: MDHEN, SYDVKM. The CDR3 DNA sequence: TGTGCCAGCAGCGTAACAACCTGGGACAGGGGTCCTCAGCCCCAGCATTTT. This codes for CASSVTTWDRGPQPQHF.

The table lists this clonotype with a few counts. DNA for the CDR3: TGTGCCAGCAGCCCAACTACCTCGGGCACAGATACGCAGTATTTT. This codes for CASSPTTSGTDTQYF. This chain joins TRBV7-2 and TRBJ2-3; D gene ambiguous. This CDR3 spans 15 amino acids. Per the germline V gene, CDR1 is SGHTA and CDR2 is FQGNSA. Trimming took off 5 bases at V and 1 base at J, with 13 bases between the two ends.

This clonotype appeared a few times. The chain joins TRBV28 to TRBJ2-5; TRBD2 aligns across 8 bases. The germline V gene has CDR1 MDHEN and CDR2 SYDVKM. The CDR3 spans 13 residues. J was trimmed by 5 bases and V by 3 bases; bases with no gene match: 2. The CDR3 DNA reads TGTGCCAGCAGTTTTCCGGGGGGGGAGACCCAGTACTTC. This encodes CASSFPGGETQYF.

There are many counts of this clonotype. The chain recombines TRBV2 with TRBJ1-1, with 9 bases fitting TRBD1. The CDR3 spans 13 residues. The germline CDR1 and CDR2 sequences are SNHLY and FYNNEI. With V trimmed by 7 bases and J by 5 bases, 5 bases remained unmatched. The CDR3 loop reads CASMGTGRTEAFF. CDR3 nucleotides: TGTGCCAGCATGGGGACAGGGAGGACTGAAGCTTTCTTT.

As concerns this clonotype: With a much larger clone just one base away, this may be a read error. The CDR3 does not end in the conserved phenylalanine or tryptophan, so this is likely a read error. The chain employs TRBV6-5 and TRBJ1-5; TRBD1 is a possible D gene (5 bases). The germline gives CDR1 MNHEY, CDR2 SVGAGI. This CDR3 contains 12 residues. V was clipped by 4 bases and J by 7 bases, with 8 bases between them. The CDR3 DNA reads TGTGCCAGCAGTTGGGGACCGCAGCCCCAGCATTCT. This gives the protein CASSWGPQPQHS.

The table lists this clonotype with many counts. This chain uses TRBV6-1 with TRBJ1-2; D ambiguous. CDR3 length: 12 residues. Trimming shortened V by 6 bases and J by 8 bases, and 13 bases separated the two germline ends. Germline loops: CDR1 MNHNS, CDR2 SASEGT. The CDR3 sequence: CASSSTWVGYTF. As DNA, the CDR3 is TGTGCCAGCAGCTCTACTTGGGTCGGCTACACCTTC.

This clonotype was observed many times. The V call is TRBV2, the J call TRBJ1-6, with 9 bases that match TRBD1. Losses at the gene ends were 3 bases for V and 10 bases for J; bases not matched to a gene: 7. This CDR3 has 15 residues. Germline-derived CDR1 and CDR2 are SNHLY and FYNNEI. As DNA, the CDR3 is TGTGCCAGCAGTGAGGAGGGGACAGGGTACTCACCCCTCCACTTT. This sequence encodes CASSEEGTGYSPLHF.

This clonotype was detected many times. The chain uses TRBV7-6 and TRBJ2-5; possibly TRBD1 or TRBD2 for D (5 bases each). From germline, CDR1 is SGHVS and CDR2 FNYEAQ. The CDR3 spans 10 residues. V was clipped by 7 bases and J by 14 bases, with 14 bases between them. Here the CDR3 DNA reads TGTGCCAGCACCCCGGGACCCCCCTACTTC. The encoded protein is CASTPGPPYF.

A few counts support this clonotype. The chain is built from TRBV29-1 and TRBJ2-7, with unresolved D. This CDR3 region has 9 residues. With 5 bases removed from V and 6 bases from J, the gap between germline ends came to 5 bases. Germline CDR1 reads SQVTM; CDR2 reads ANQGSEA. CDR3 in amino acids: CSVRSEQYF. The DNA of the CDR3 is TGCAGCGTTCGCTCCGAGCAGTACTTC.

Notes on this clonotype: Sequence at one end of the junction differs from germline and may be a read error. The rearrangement joins TRBV7-7 to TRBJ2-2; TRBD2 is a possible D gene (6 bases). Germline-derived CDR1 and CDR2 are SSHAT and FNYEAQ (reference sequence). The CDR3 spans 16 residues. The CDR3 bases are TGTGCTAGCAGCTTAGGCAGTGGGACTAACACCGGGGAGCTGTTTTTT. This sequence encodes CASSLGSGTNTGELFF.

This clonotype has only a few counts. V and J are TRBV20-1 and TRBJ2-1; no clear D. Germline CDR1 DFQATT, CDR2 SNEGSKA (reference sequence). V was clipped by 1 base and J by 9 bases, with 13 bases between them. The CDR3 is 13 amino acids. CDR3 loop: CSARVPARTEQFF. The CDR3 region has the DNA TGCAGTGCTAGAGTTCCGGCTCGGACTGAGCAGTTCTTC.

In this sample, this clonotype turned up a few times. The chain uses TRBV18 and TRBJ1-1; unclear D gene. CDR3 size: 12 residues. Germline CDR1 and CDR2: KGHSH and LQKENI. Trimming cost V 5 bases and J 7 bases, with 11 bases left between them. The CDR3 loop is CASSSFSNEAFF. The CDR3, as DNA: TGTGCCAGCTCATCTTTCTCAAATGAAGCTTTCTTT.

A few counts support this clonotype. The V and J genes are TRBV7-2 and TRBJ2-7; D may be TRBD1 (6 bases). Germline CDR1 and CDR2: SGHTA and FQGNSA. Trimming took off 4 bases at V and 6 bases at J, with 16 bases between the two ends. The CDR3 sequence is 14 residues long. The CDR3 reads CASSSGQSLGEQYF. The CDR3 DNA sequence: TGTGCCAGCAGCTCAGGACAGAGTCTAGGCGAGCAGTACTTC.

This clonotype was seen a handful of times. The V call is TRBV5-6, the J call TRBJ1-2; the match to TRBD1 covers 7 bases. With 4 bases clipped from V and 4 bases from J, the junction kept 7 bases outside the gene matches. Looked up from germline, CDR1 is SGHDT and CDR2 is YYEEEE. The length of the CDR3 is 14 residues. CDR3 DNA sequence: TGTGCCAGCAGCCTAGGGGGCGAAGGCTATGGCTACACCTTC. Its translation is CASSLGGEGYGYTF.